This TCR beta chain was identified during a study of blood T cell repertoires in COVID-19. Looking at the study overall: Material from acute and convalescent COVID-19 was sourced from the United States, Italy and Spain. PBMCs, B-cell-depleted T cells, or T cells provided the cDNA or gDNA that made up the material.

Trimming shortened V by 7 bases and J by 2 bases, and 15 bases separated the two germline ends. This CDR3 region has 15 residues. The germline CDR1 and CDR2 sequences are LNHDA and SQIVND (reference sequence). Per the authors' pipeline: Amplification from reference gene primers served as the basis for estimated nucleated cell counts. TCRdb keeps only in-frame clones here, not all; method: immunoSEQ multiplex PCR. The D gene and trimming were derived from the DNA, and the V and J assignments and clone size from that table. The table has 140,000 or so clones, 80% seen once. The chain combines TRBV19 with TRBJ1-3, with D possibly matching TRBD1 (5 bases). The TCR sequence derives from a woman aged 50 to 65 with acute or convalescent COVID-19. Material for sequencing was peripheral blood. The CDR3 protein is CASTRATTTGNTIYF. Written as DNA, the CDR3 is TGTGCCAGTACCAGGGCCACAACGACTGGAAACACCATATATTTT.